This T cell receptor beta chain came from a study of cytomegalovirus exposure and HLA in healthy donors. Study observations and caveats: Some highly shared sequence variants likely arose as a pipeline artifact.

Regarding this clone: The antigen remains undetermined.

In germline, CDR1 is SNHLY, CDR2 FYNNEI. Trimming left V 3 bases short and J 0 bases short, with 17 bases between. The CDR3 is 17 residues long. Use of 60 Vbeta and 13 Jbeta primers characterized the PCR. Using immunoSEQ multiplex PCR, the repertoire was profiled, and TCRdb retains in-frame clones only, with some absent. The repertoire table contains 100,000 or so clones. Sample: PBMCs. The gene calls are TRBV2 and TRBJ1-1, with a tentative D call TRBD1 (6 bases). The TCR originated in a woman in her twenties or thirties in good health and CMV-seronegative. This CDR3 reads CASSDSEGGSMNTEAFF. The CDR3, as DNA: TGTGCCAGCAGTGATTCCGAGGGGGGGTCCATGAACACTGAAGCTTTCTTT.